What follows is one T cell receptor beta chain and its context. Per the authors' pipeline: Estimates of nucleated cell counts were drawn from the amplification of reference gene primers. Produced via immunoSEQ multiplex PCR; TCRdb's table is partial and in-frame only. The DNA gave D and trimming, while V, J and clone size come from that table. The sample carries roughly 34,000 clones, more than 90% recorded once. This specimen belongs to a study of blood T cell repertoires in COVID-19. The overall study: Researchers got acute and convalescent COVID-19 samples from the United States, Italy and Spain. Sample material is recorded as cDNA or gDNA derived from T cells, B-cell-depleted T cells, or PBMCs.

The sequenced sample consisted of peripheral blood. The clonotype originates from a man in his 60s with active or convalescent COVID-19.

CDR3 sequence reads: CASTYSYTGELFF. DNA of the CDR3: TGTGCCAGCACCTACTCCTACACCGGGGAGCTGTTTTTT. The gene calls are TRBV2 and TRBJ2-2; D is undetermined. Germline V gives CDR1 SNHLY, CDR2 FYNNEI. The V and J ends lost 7 bases and 3 bases respectively, with 9 bases between them. This CDR3 comprises 13 residues.